The clone carrying this TCR beta chain was counted many times. The target antigen is unknown. This record belongs to a study of metastatic and nonmetastatic thyroid tumors. Study overall: Repertoire comparisons spanned blood and tumor or nodule tissue from malignant and benign thyroid patients.

In the original workflow: What underpinned the distant-metastasis classifier for papillary thyroid cancer was the set of CDR3 differences across clinicopathological groups. TCRdb re-called clones via MiXCR from the PCR reads. The V and J calls, along with clone size, are taken from TCRdb and not from the paper's own processing. The sample lists approximately 44,000 clones; roughly a quarter were seen once. Notes on the study in general: For both blood and tumor, malignant thyroid tumors reportedly showed significantly higher TCR beta diversity than benign nodules did.

This CDR3 is built from 13 residues. CDR1 SGDLS and CDR2 YYNGEE come from the germline V gene. V was cut by 5 bases and J by 1 base, with 4 bases left in between. No treatment of any kind had been given to any patient before thyroid surgery. The TCR sequence derives from a female donor with papillary thyroid cancer or a benign thyroid nodule (not recorded which). Some clones in this sample may be carry-over from other donors' samples. The V call is TRBV9, the J call TRBJ2-6; no firm D call. Source material: tumor tissue. The CDR3 DNA reads TGTGCCAGCAGTCCATCTGGGGCCAACGTCCTGACTTTC. It encodes CASSPSGANVLTF.